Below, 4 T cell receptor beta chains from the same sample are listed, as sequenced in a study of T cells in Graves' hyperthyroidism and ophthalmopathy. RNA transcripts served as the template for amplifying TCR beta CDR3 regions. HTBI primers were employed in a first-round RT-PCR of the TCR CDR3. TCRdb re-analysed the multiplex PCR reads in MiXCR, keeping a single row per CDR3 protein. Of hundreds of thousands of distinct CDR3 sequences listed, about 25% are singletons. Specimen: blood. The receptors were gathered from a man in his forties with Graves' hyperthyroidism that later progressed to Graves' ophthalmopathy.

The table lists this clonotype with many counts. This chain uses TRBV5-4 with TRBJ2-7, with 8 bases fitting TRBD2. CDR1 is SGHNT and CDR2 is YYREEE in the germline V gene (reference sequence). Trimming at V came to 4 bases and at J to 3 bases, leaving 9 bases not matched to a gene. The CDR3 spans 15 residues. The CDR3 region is CASSLQAGADYEQYF. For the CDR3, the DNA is TGTGCCAGCAGCCTGCAAGCGGGAGCTGACTACGAGCAGTACTTC.

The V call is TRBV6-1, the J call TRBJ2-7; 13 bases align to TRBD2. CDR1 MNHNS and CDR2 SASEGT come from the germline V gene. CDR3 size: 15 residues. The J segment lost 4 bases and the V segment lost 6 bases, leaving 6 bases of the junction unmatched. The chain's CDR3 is CASRIGTSGNYEQYF. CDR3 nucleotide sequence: TGTGCCAGCAGAATAGGGACTAGCGGGAATTACGAGCAGTACTTC.

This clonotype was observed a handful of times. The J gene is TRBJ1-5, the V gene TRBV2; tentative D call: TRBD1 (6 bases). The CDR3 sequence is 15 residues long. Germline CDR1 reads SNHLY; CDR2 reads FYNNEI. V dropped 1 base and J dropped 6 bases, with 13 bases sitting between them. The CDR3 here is CASSEDGGRIQPQHF. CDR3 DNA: TGTGCCAGCAGTGAAGACGGGGGGCGGATTCAGCCCCAGCATTTT.

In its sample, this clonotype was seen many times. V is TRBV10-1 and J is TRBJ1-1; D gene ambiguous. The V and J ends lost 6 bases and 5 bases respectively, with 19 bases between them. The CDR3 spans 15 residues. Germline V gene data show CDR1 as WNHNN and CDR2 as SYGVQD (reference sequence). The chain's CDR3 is CASSRSLLGITEAFF. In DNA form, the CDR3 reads TGCGCCAGCAGCCGCTCCTTACTGGGTATTACTGAAGCTTTCTTT.